These 10 T cell receptor beta chains came from one sample sequenced in a study of blood T cell repertoires in COVID-19. Clones were sequenced by immunoSEQ multiplex PCR, and TCRdb holds only the in-frame ones, with some missing. Of around 280,000 clones listed, over 85% were seen once; the top ten hold 11%. What was sequenced was peripheral blood. Receptors were obtained from a woman aged 25 to 39 with COVID-19, enrolled during active disease.

V and J are TRBV28 and TRBJ2-1, with a tentative D call TRBD2 (5 bases). Trimming stripped 6 bases from V and 2 bases from J, with 17 bases between. CDR1 is MDHEN and CDR2 is SYDVKM in the germline V gene. This CDR3 is 16 amino acids long. The CDR3 sequence: CASSMESSGTYNEQFF. In DNA, the CDR3 is TGTGCCAGCAGCATGGAGAGCTCGGGGACCTACAATGAGCAGTTCTTC.

This clone was detected only a few times. The chain couples TRBV28 to TRBJ2-1; 12 nucleotides line up with TRBD2. CDR3 length: 16 residues. V lost 7 bases, J lost 4 bases, and 8 bases stayed unmatched. CDR1 MDHEN and CDR2 SYDVKM come from the germline V gene. The CDR3 reads CASMLAGGTNYNEQFF. The CDR3 region has the DNA TGTGCCAGCATGCTAGCGGGAGGGACAAATTACAATGAGCAGTTCTTC.

This chain joins TRBV7-9 and TRBJ1-2; D gene unclear. This CDR3 has 15 amino acids. Deletions cut 6 bases from V and 0 bases from J, with 14 bases between. CDR1 SEHNR and CDR2 FQNEAQ come from the germline V gene (reference sequence). This CDR3 reads CASSPRVGSNYGYTF. CDR3 DNA sequence: TGTGCCAGCAGTCCCCGCGTGGGCTCTAACTATGGCTACACCTTC.

This chain joins TRBV18 and TRBJ1-4; D is unresolved. Germline CDR1 is KGHSH and CDR2 is LQKENI. The CDR3 covers 16 residues. The V end lost 3 bases, the J end lost 3 bases, and 14 bases lay between the germline ends. The CDR3 coding sequence is TGTGCCAGCTCACCGAGGCCTATCGGAGCTAATGAAAAACTGTTTTTT. As protein: CASSPRPIGANEKLFF.

The rearrangement links TRBV6-5 to TRBJ1-6; 8 bases are a match to TRBD1. CDR1 is MNHEY and CDR2 is SVGAGI in the germline V gene. The CDR3 has 15 residues. Losses at the gene ends were 6 bases for V and 4 bases for J; bases not matched to a gene: 5. The chain's CDR3 is CASRLGTGYNSPLHF. In nucleotides, the CDR3 is TGTGCCAGCAGGCTCGGGACAGGTTATAATTCACCCCTCCACTTT.

The table lists this clone with a count of one. The CDR3 region has the DNA TGTGCCAGCACCCCGGACAGGGATTCCTACGAGCAGTACTTC. It specifies CASTPDRDSYEQYF. This rearrangement joins TRBV5-6 to TRBJ2-7; 8 bases agree with TRBD1. The germline V gene has CDR1 SGHDT and CDR2 YYEEEE. The junction had 6 bases not matched to a gene; V was cut back by 6 bases and J by 1 base. This CDR3 has 14 residues. The full variable domain, in which reference TRBV5-6 and TRBJ2-7 provide the parts outside the CDR3, is DAGVTQSPTHLIKTRGQQVTLRCSPKSGHDTVSWYQQALGQGPQFIFQYYEEEERQRGNFPDRFSGHQFPNYSSELNVNALLLGDSALYLCASTPDRDSYEQYFGPGTRLTVT.

The V gene is TRBV4-1, the J gene TRBJ2-2, with TRBD2 matching 7 bases. In germline, CDR1 is MGHRA, CDR2 YSYEKL. This CDR3 comprises 17 residues. V was pared by 3 bases and J by 1 base, with 8 bases of the junction left unmatched. The CDR3 bases are TGCGCCAGCAGCCATTGGATGGCTAGCGGGAACACCGGGGAGCTGTTTTTT. Protein product: CASSHWMASGNTGELFF.

The V call is TRBV4-2, the J call TRBJ1-6; possibly TRBD1 for D (6 bases). This CDR3 region has 14 residues. Germline V gene data show CDR1 as LGHNA and CDR2 as YNFKEQ. V gave up 6 bases and J gave up 10 bases, with 16 bases separating them. In DNA, the CDR3 is TGTGCCAGCAGTCTCCCGGACAGTGGCTCACCCCTCCACTTT. Translating gives CASSLPDSGSPLHF.

The rearrangement uses TRBV19 and TRBJ2-2, with TRBD2 identical over 8 bases. Per the germline V gene, CDR1 is LNHDA and CDR2 is SQIVND (reference sequence). After removal of 3 bases from V and 6 bases from J, the junction contained 6 bases not matched to a gene. The CDR3 contains 15 residues. Here the CDR3 DNA reads TGTGCCAGTAGTATTACCAGCGGGGGAGCCGGGGAGCTGTTTTTT. Translation gives CASSITSGGAGELFF.

The chain couples TRBV5-1 to TRBJ2-1, with 9 bases that match TRBD2. V shed 3 bases, J shed 5 bases, and the junction held 9 bases outside the gene matches. The CDR3 has 16 residues. The germline gives CDR1 SGHRS, CDR2 YFSETQ. The DNA for the CDR3 is TGCGCCAGCAGCTCTGCCCCTAGCGGGGCCCACAATGAGCAGTTCTTC. Protein: CASSSAPSGAHNEQFF.